Shown below are 32 T cell receptor beta chains from a single sample sequenced in a study of post-analysis software for immune sequencing data. Unique molecular identifiers were built into the TCR beta cDNA libraries. Via MiXCR, TCRdb re-called the PCR reads, giving one row per CDR3 protein. This table holds hundreds of thousands of distinct CDR3 sequences, approximately 60% found once. The study, taken as a whole, reports: Controls had lower frequencies than patients of a few TRBV segments, which included TRBV5-6, TRBV5-1 and TRBV20-1.

Their specific antigens are unknown. Sequencing used blood. The receptors were gathered from a girl aged 2-10 years with multiple sclerosis.

In this sample, this clonotype turned up once. V and J are TRBV5-1 and TRBJ2-1; 10 nucleotides match TRBD1. This CDR3 is 15 amino acids long. V dropped 0 bases and J dropped 8; count of bases not matched to a gene: 5. CDR1 is SGHRS, CDR2 YFSETQ, per germline. DNA for the CDR3: TGCGCCAGCAGCTTGGGGGACAGGGGAACGCATGAGCAGTTCTTC. It encodes CASSLGDRGTHEQFF.

The chain recombines TRBV12-3 or TRBV12-4 with TRBJ2-5; tentative D call: TRBD1 (6 bases). Trimming took off 6 bases at V and 4 bases at J, with 12 bases between the two ends. This CDR3 comprises 13 residues. The CDR3: CASSHGQTETQYF. CDR3 DNA sequence: TGTGCCAGCAGCCATGGACAGACAGAGACCCAGTACTTC.

The J gene is TRBJ2-1, the V gene TRBV5-6; D is ambiguous. The V and J ends lost 4 bases and 9 bases respectively, with 17 bases between them. This CDR3 is 14 amino acids long. CDR1 and CDR2 from the germline V gene are SGHDT and YYEEEE. CDR3 nucleotides: TGTGCCAGCAGCCCCCGGAGCCAAATGGGTGAGCAGTTCTTC. Residues: CASSPRSQMGEQFF. Looking up the rest from reference TRBV5-6 and TRBJ2-1 gives the full variable domain: DAGVTQSPTHLIKTRGQQVTLRCSPKSGHDTVSWYQQALGQGPQFIFQYYEEEERQRGNFPDRFSGHQFPNYSSELNVNALLLGDSALYLCASSPRSQMGEQFFGPGTRLTVL.

For the CDR3, the DNA is TGTGCCAGCTCACCACCGACCTACGCCTACTATGGCTACACCTTC. It encodes CASSPPTYAYYGYTF. The chain recombines TRBV18 with TRBJ1-2, with unresolved D. CDR1 and CDR2 (germline): KGHSH, LQKENI. This CDR3 is built from 15 residues. V was pared by 0 bases and J by 3 bases, with 11 bases between.

This clonotype was found a few times. The DNA for the CDR3 is TGTGCCAGCAGTGAATTGGAGGATAGGGGAGAGACCCAGTACTTC. This codes for CASSELEDRGETQYF. The J gene is TRBJ2-5, the V gene TRBV25-1; D tentatively fits TRBD1 or TRBD2 (5 bases each). This CDR3 has 15 amino acids. The V gene's germline CDR1 is MGHDK and CDR2 SYGVNS. Trimming removed 1 base from V and 4 bases from J, with 13 bases in between.

This clonotype has a handful of counts. The chain links TRBV5-5 to TRBJ2-7; possibly TRBD1 or TRBD2 for D (5 bases each). The CDR3 totals 15 residues. In germline, CDR1 is SGHKS, CDR2 YYEKEE (reference sequence). Trimming removed 4 bases from V and 0 bases from J, with 14 bases in between. The CDR3 protein is CASSRAGTPSYEQYF. DNA for the CDR3: TGTGCCAGCAGCCGGGCCGGGACCCCCTCCTACGAGCAGTACTTC.

V gene TRBV4-2 combines with J gene TRBJ2-7; D not certain. The assigned J gene may be wrong: the sequence end matches TRBJ2-4 better. The CDR3 runs to 14 residues. Germline CDR1 and CDR2: LGHNA and YNFKEQ. DNA of the CDR3: TGTGCCAGCAGCCAAGATCAACGGAGAAACATTCAGTACTTC. As protein: CASSQDQRRNIQYF.

V and J are TRBV6-5 and TRBJ2-3; D unresolved. V lost 0 bases, J lost 5 bases, and 15 bases lay in between. The CDR3 covers 16 residues. CDR1 MNHEY and CDR2 SVGAGI come from the germline V gene. The CDR3 DNA is TGTGCCAGCAGTTACTCGGACGGCTCGGTCCAAGATACGCAGTATTTT. Encoded protein: CASSYSDGSVQDTQYF.

V and J are TRBV7-2 and TRBJ2-3; D gene ambiguous. The V end was cut by 5 bases, the J end by 3 bases, with 15 bases between. The germline CDR1 and CDR2 sequences are SGHTA and FQGNSA. The CDR3 spans 15 residues. The CDR3 DNA reads TGTGCCAGCAGCCCACGCCAGCCAGAAACAGATACGCAGTATTTT. Protein product: CASSPRQPETDTQYF.

The chain couples TRBV30 to TRBJ2-7; possibly TRBD1 for D (6 bases). V lost 3 bases, J lost 0 bases, and 21 bases lay in between. Looked up from germline, CDR1 is GTSNPN and CDR2 is SVGIG (reference sequence). The CDR3 is 17 residues long. The CDR3 reads CAWSPRRPGDFSYEQYF. The CDR3 bases are TGTGCCTGGAGCCCCCGCCGGCCAGGGGATTTCTCCTACGAGCAGTACTTC.

This clonotype turned up a few times. CDR3 sequence (DNA): TGCAGCGCCATGAAGGGAGGTGGGGGGAACTACGAGCAGTACTTC. Encoded protein: CSAMKGGGGNYEQYF. The V call is TRBV29-1, the J call TRBJ2-7, with a possible D match to TRBD2 (6 bases). The V end lost 7 bases, the J end lost 3 bases, and 22 bases lay between the germline ends. Germline V lookup: CDR1 SQVTM, CDR2 ANQGSEA. The CDR3 length is 15 residues.

The J gene is TRBJ2-7, the V gene TRBV20-1; D perhaps matches TRBD1 (6 bases). The V end was cut by 1 base, the J end by 0 bases, with 16 bases between. CDR1 and CDR2 from the germline V gene are DFQATT and SNEGSKA (reference sequence). The CDR3 sequence is 16 residues long. The CDR3 sequence is CSARGNRDKSSYEQYF. The CDR3 DNA sequence: TGCAGTGCTAGAGGTAACCGGGACAAGAGCTCCTACGAGCAGTACTTC.

This chain links TRBV29-1 with TRBJ1-2; TRBD1 might be the D (6 bases). This CDR3 has 13 amino acids. CDR1 is SQVTM, CDR2 ANQGSEA, per germline. V dropped 5 bases and J dropped 2 bases, with 12 bases sitting between them. The CDR3 nucleotides are TGCAGCGTTCTTAGGACAGCCAACTATGGCTACACCTTC. Translation gives CSVLRTANYGYTF.

As concerns this clonotype: One junction end disagrees with the germline gene, perhaps due to a read error. This chain uses TRBV29-1 with TRBJ2-3, with 9 bases identical to TRBD2. The germline CDR1 and CDR2 sequences are SQVTM and ANQGSEA. This CDR3 has 15 amino acids. Here the CDR3 reads CSVQPLSGSTDTQYF. In DNA form, the CDR3 reads TGCAGCGTGCAACCCCTTAGCGGGAGTACAGACACGCAGTATTTT.

The sample holds one count of this clonotype. V gene TRBV4-2 combines with J gene TRBJ2-1; D is possibly TRBD2 (5 bases). Germline CDR1 reads LGHNA; CDR2 reads YNFKEQ. This CDR3 has 16 amino acids. Deletions cut 0 bases from V and 4 bases from J, with 13 bases between. The CDR3 DNA reads as TGTGCCAGCAGCCAAGATCGCGGGCCCGTTTACAATGAGCAGTTCTTC. Encoded protein: CASSQDRGPVYNEQFF.

V and J are TRBV6-1 and TRBJ2-7, with 9 nucleotides matching TRBD2. CDR3 size: 14 residues. CDR1 is MNHNS, CDR2 SASEGT, per germline. V was clipped by 3 bases and J by 8 bases; unmatched bases: 8. DNA of the CDR3: TGTGCCAGCAGTGACCTAGCGGGAATCGTCAAGCAGTACTTC. It codes for CASSDLAGIVKQYF.

The chain has TRBV29-1 and TRBJ2-7; 7 bases match TRBD2. V shed 5 bases, J shed 1 base, and the junction held 8 bases outside the gene matches. The CDR3 has 14 residues. CDR1 and CDR2 (germline): SQVTM, ANQGSEA. The CDR3 is CSVIREEESYEQYF. The CDR3 region has the DNA TGCAGCGTTATACGGGAGGAAGAATCCTACGAGCAGTACTTC.

The V gene is TRBV29-1, the J gene TRBJ2-7, with D perhaps given as TRBD1 or TRBD2 (5 bases each). The CDR3 length is 11 residues. Trimming pared 5 bases from V and 4 bases from J, leaving 9 bases between. Looked up from germline, CDR1 is SQVTM and CDR2 is ANQGSEA. The CDR3 sequence is CSVPGAYEQYF. The CDR3 DNA follows: TGCAGCGTTCCCGGGGCTTACGAGCAGTACTTC.

The CDR3 loop is CASSQERGVDGELFF. The CDR3 nucleotides are TGCGCCAGCAGCCAAGAAAGGGGGGTAGACGGGGAGCTGTTTTTT. V and J are TRBV4-3 and TRBJ2-2; D tentatively reads TRBD1 or TRBD2 (6 bases each). Trimming left V 0 bases short and J 7 bases short, with 12 bases between. This CDR3 spans 15 amino acids. Germline-derived CDR1 and CDR2 are LGHNA and YSLEER.

This clonotype was seen more than once but under ten times. The gene calls are TRBV7-6 and TRBJ2-1; 7 nucleotides match TRBD1. Germline values: CDR1 SGHVS, CDR2 FNYEAQ. The CDR3 length is 18 residues. Germline trimming cut 2 bases from V and 5 bases from J; bases unmatched to any gene: 15. CDR3 region: CASSLYPGTERTHNEQFF. The CDR3 region has the DNA TGTGCCAGCAGCTTATACCCGGGGACAGAGAGAACCCACAATGAGCAGTTCTTC.

The V call is TRBV20-1, the J call TRBJ2-7, with 11 bases matching TRBD2. V lost 8 bases, J lost 1 base, and 4 bases stayed unmatched. The germline CDR1 and CDR2 sequences are DFQATT and SNEGSKA (reference sequence). This CDR3 has 13 residues. The CDR3 loop reads CSSTSGKSYEQYF. Written as DNA, the CDR3 is TGCAGTTCGACTAGCGGGAAATCCTACGAGCAGTACTTC.

The chain couples TRBV7-9 to TRBJ1-1, with D tentatively TRBD1 (6 bases). CDR1 and CDR2 (germline): SEHNR, FQNEAQ (reference sequence). Trimming cost V 4 bases and J 3 bases, with 15 bases left between them. CDR3 length equals 15 residues. The CDR3 sequence: CASSSPVGADTEAFF. The DNA for the CDR3 is TGTGCCAGCAGCTCACCCGTGGGGGCGGACACTGAAGCTTTCTTT.

To note about this clonotype: One junction end disagrees with the germline gene, perhaps due to a read error. This rearrangement joins TRBV6-5 to TRBJ1-2; D ambiguous. The CDR3 contains 14 residues. Germline V CDR1 and CDR2: MNHEY, SVGAGI. The CDR3 DNA reads as TGTGCCAGCAATTACTCGTACAGCGGCTATGGCTGCACCTTC. Its translation: CASNYSYSGYGCTF.

Worth noting for this clonotype: One end of the junction varies from germline; a read error may be responsible. V usage is TRBV20-1 and J usage is TRBJ1-1, with TRBD1 identical over 9 bases. The CDR3 totals 17 residues. The germline CDR1 and CDR2 sequences are DFQATT and SNEGSKA (reference sequence). The CDR3 protein is CSASSALRDRVNTEAFF. The CDR3 coding sequence is TGCAGTGCTAGCTCCGCCCTCCGGGACAGGGTGAATACTGAAGCTTTCTTT.

V is TRBV6-2 or TRBV6-3 and J is TRBJ2-4, with D uncertain. The DNA end is a closer match to TRBJ2-7, so the J assignment may be wrong. This CDR3 is 14 amino acids long. The germline V gene has CDR1 MNHEY and CDR2 SVGEGT. In DNA form, the CDR3 reads TGTGCCAGCGAGCCCTACATGTTCTCCTACGAGCAGTACTTC. Its protein product is CASEPYMFSYEQYF.

The rearrangement links TRBV29-1 to TRBJ2-4; D is undetermined. CDR1 and CDR2 from the germline V gene are SQVTM and ANQGSEA. V lost 8 bases to trimming and J lost 1 base, with 6 bases between them. The CDR3 extends over 11 amino acids. The CDR3 here is CSLVAKNIQYF. The CDR3 nucleotides read TGCAGCCTGGTCGCCAAAAACATTCAGTACTTC.

The chain has TRBV15 and TRBJ2-3, with D uncertain. Germline-derived CDR1 and CDR2 are LNHNV and YYDKDF (reference sequence). The CDR3 runs 14 residues. The germline V and J ends were trimmed by 0 bases and 1 base, with 5 bases remaining between them. Here the CDR3 reads CATSRDRGTDTQYF. The DNA of the CDR3 is TGTGCCACCAGCAGAGATCGGGGCACAGATACGCAGTATTTT.

The chain uses TRBV6-1 and TRBJ2-7; D not certain. Trimming stripped 3 bases from V and 2 bases from J, with 8 bases between. Looked up from germline, CDR1 is MNHNS and CDR2 is SASEGT. The CDR3 contains 13 residues. CDR3 loop: CASSDSPTYEQYF. CDR3 coding DNA: TGTGCCAGCAGTGATAGCCCAACCTACGAGCAGTACTTC.

The CDR3 DNA is TGTGCCAGCAGCCCATGGACTAGCGGGAGTCGGGATACGCAGTATTTT. It translates to CASSPWTSGSRDTQYF. The chain has TRBV7-3 and TRBJ2-3, with 13 bases fitting TRBD2. V was clipped by 5 bases and J by 6 bases; unmatched bases: 8. CDR3 size: 16 residues. CDR1 SGHTA and CDR2 FQGTGA come from the germline V gene.

This clonotype has only one observation. The CDR3 DNA sequence: TGTGCCAGCAGAGACGGGACGAACTGGTCTGAAGCTTTCTTT. Protein product: CASRDGTNWSEAFF. The chain combines TRBV6-1 with TRBJ1-1; weak D call: TRBD1 (5 bases). The germline V gene has CDR1 MNHNS and CDR2 SASEGT. This CDR3 has 14 amino acids. V was pared by 6 bases and J by 6 bases, with 17 bases between.

The chain combines TRBV12-3 or TRBV12-4 with TRBJ2-1, with D perhaps being TRBD1 or TRBD2 (7 bases each). The germline V and J ends were trimmed by 4 bases and 4 bases, with 20 bases remaining between them. The CDR3 sequence is 17 residues long. In nucleotides, the CDR3 is TGTGCCAGCAGTTCCCAGGGGGGGTTAGGGGGTTACAATGAGCAGTTCTTC. It is translated as CASSSQGGLGGYNEQFF.

About this clonotype: This may be a read error, as it is one base from a much larger clone. The rearrangement links TRBV5-1 to TRBJ2-7, with D perhaps being TRBD1 or TRBD2 (5 bases each). The ends were cut back, 4 bases at V and 2 bases at J, with 16 bases in the middle. Germline CDR1 is SGHRS and CDR2 is YFSETQ. The CDR3 extends over 15 amino acids. The CDR3 reads CASSGTGTDPYEQYF. CDR3 DNA sequence: TGCGCCAGCAGCGGCACCGGGACGGACCCCTACGAGCAGTACTTC.